The present TCR beta chain was sequenced within a study of T cell responses to AZD1222 COVID-19 vaccine. Study-level findings and limits: A rise in Spike-specific TCR breadth and depth followed two AZD1222 doses. Donors in the cohort were predominantly white British and more often female, and clonal diversity was possibly underestimated. Close to half of all spike-specific TCRs reportedly target regions of the variants that are unmutated. There were vaccine-associated CD4 TCRs across spike, dominant at 160-218 and 743-854.

Germline V gene sequence: CDR1 SGHRS, CDR2 YFSETQ. This CDR3 is built from 16 residues. V shed 3 bases and J 1 base; nucleotides not matched to a gene: 9. Using immunoSEQ multiplex PCR, the repertoire was profiled, and TCRdb retains in-frame clones only, with some absent. The sample holds about 79,000 clones, around 80% seen once. Turning to this clone: Antigen: not known.

The TCR sequence derives from an adult in good health. The rearrangement joins TRBV5-1 to TRBJ2-7; 8 nucleotides agree with TRBD1. This specimen was peripheral blood, taken on day 0 of AZD1222 vaccination. As DNA, the CDR3 is TGCGCCAGCAGCTCCGAAACCGGGACAGGTTCCTACGAGCAGTACTTC. It yields the protein CASSSETGTGSYEQYF.